The 16 T cell receptor beta chains given below trace back to one sample, sequenced in a study of blood T cell repertoires in COVID-19. This table comes from immunoSEQ multiplex PCR, and its TCRdb copy is limited to in-frame clones, with some not included. The sample has about 26,000 clones; roughly nine tenths are singletons. Sequenced sample: peripheral blood. The receptors here all came from a human donor in a cohort sampled during active COVID-19.

V usage is TRBV5-1 and J usage is TRBJ1-3, with D perhaps TRBD1 (5 bases). Per the germline V gene, CDR1 is SGHRS and CDR2 is YFSETQ. CDR3 length: 15 amino acids. The V and J ends lost 4 bases and 10 bases respectively, with 21 bases between them. The CDR3: CASSPAGEPAETIYF. The CDR3 DNA reads TGCGCCAGCAGCCCCGCGGGGGAGCCCGCAGAGACCATATATTTT.

This sequence joins TRBV7-2 and TRBJ2-3, with 7 bases matching TRBD1. Germline loops: CDR1 SGHTA, CDR2 FQGNSA. Unmatched junction bases numbered 6, after V lost 3 bases and J lost 3 bases. This CDR3 spans 15 amino acids. The CDR3 spells CASSFNRGGTDTQYF. Here the CDR3 DNA reads TGTGCCAGCAGCTTTAACAGGGGCGGGACAGATACGCAGTATTTT.

This clone has just one count. This chain joins TRBV5-6 and TRBJ2-7; TRBD2 agrees at 7 bases. V gave up 5 bases and J gave up 5 bases; unmatched junction bases: 4. The length of the CDR3 is 12 residues. Germline V lookup: CDR1 SGHDT, CDR2 YYEEEE. CDR3 sequence reads: CASRSAGDEQYF. The CDR3 DNA follows: TGTGCCAGCAGATCCGCGGGGGACGAGCAGTACTTC.

The CDR3 nucleotides are TGTGCCAGCAGTTACGGCGGGGGGGGACACAATGAGCAGTTCTTC. Protein sequence: CASSYGGGGHNEQFF. The chain has TRBV6-2 or TRBV6-3 and TRBJ2-1, with 9 bases lining up with TRBD2. Looked up from germline, CDR1 is MNHEY and CDR2 is SVGEGT. There are 15 residues in the CDR3. V was pared by 2 bases and J by 5 bases, with 4 bases of the junction left unmatched.

The chain has TRBV14 and TRBJ2-1; D not certain. Germline CDR1 SGHDN, CDR2 FVKESK. The V end was cut by 5 bases, the J end by 10 bases, with 12 bases between. This CDR3 has 12 residues. DNA for the CDR3: TGTGCCAGCAGCAGAAGACTTGGGGAGCAGTTCTTC. Translating it yields CASSRRLGEQFF.

The chain links TRBV20-1 to TRBJ2-7, with D perhaps TRBD1 (6 bases). CDR3 length equals 11 residues. CDR1 and CDR2 (germline): DFQATT, SNEGSKA (reference sequence). With 4 bases removed from V and 6 bases from J, the gap between germline ends came to 10 bases. The CDR3 region is CSATGAGEQYF. CDR3 DNA sequence: TGCAGTGCTACAGGGGCAGGCGAGCAGTACTTC.

This chain joins TRBV9 and TRBJ2-1; TRBD2 might be the D (5 bases). Looked up from germline, CDR1 is SGDLS and CDR2 is YYNGEE. This CDR3 region has 12 residues. V was cut by 0 bases and J by 13 bases, with 11 bases left in between. Written as DNA, the CDR3 is TGTGCCAGCAGCGTAGGTGAGGGTGGCCAGTTCTTC. It translates to CASSVGEGGQFF.

This sequence joins TRBV4-1 and TRBJ1-2; 7 bases line up with TRBD1. The CDR3 sequence is 14 residues long. V lost 3 bases to trimming and J lost 4 bases; unmatched junction nucleotides: 5. Germline lookup yields CDR1 MGHRA and CDR2 YSYEKL. The CDR3 DNA sequence: TGCGCCAGCAGCCAGCAACAGGGGTCCTATGGCTACACCTTC. This codes for CASSQQQGSYGYTF.

V is TRBV5-1 and J is TRBJ1-4; 9 bases are a match to TRBD1. From germline, CDR1 is SGHRS and CDR2 YFSETQ. The CDR3 spans 19 residues. J lost 8 bases, V lost 4 bases, and 21 bases had no gene match. The CDR3 DNA reads as TGCGCCAGCAGCCCGAGATTTGCGGACAGGGGTGCGGGTGGGGAAAAACTGTTTTTT. Translated: CASSPRFADRGAGGEKLFF.

This chain joins TRBV27 and TRBJ2-7; TRBD1 agrees at 8 bases. V dropped 5 bases and J dropped 2; count of bases not matched to a gene: 5. CDR1 and CDR2 from the germline V gene are MNHEY and SMNVEV (reference sequence). This CDR3 is 14 amino acids long. In DNA form, the CDR3 reads TGTGCCAGCAGTACGGGGACAGGAGCCTACGAGCAGTACTTC. Amino acids: CASSTGTGAYEQYF.

The chain has TRBV4-1 and TRBJ1-4; no reliable D call. The V end lost 0 bases, the J end lost 14 bases, and 10 bases lay between the germline ends. CDR3 length: 12 amino acids. Germline V lookup: CDR1 MGHRA, CDR2 YSYEKL. The CDR3 spells CASSQDPRRLFF. The CDR3 DNA sequence: TGCGCCAGCAGCCAAGATCCCCGGCGGCTGTTTTTT.

The chain couples TRBV5-1 to TRBJ1-2; weak D call: TRBD1 (5 bases). This CDR3 comprises 14 residues. Germline V gene data show CDR1 as SGHRS and CDR2 as YFSETQ. Trimming pared 0 bases from V and 4 bases from J, leaving 10 bases between. The CDR3, as DNA: TGCGCCAGCAGCTTGGACCCTCAGGGCTATGGCTACACCTTC. Its protein is CASSLDPQGYGYTF.

This rearrangement joins TRBV18 to TRBJ2-1; 9 bases match TRBD1. This CDR3 has 16 amino acids. After removal of 3 bases from V and 7 bases from J, the junction contained 10 bases not matched to a gene. The germline V gene has CDR1 KGHSH and CDR2 LQKENI. CDR3 loop: CASSPVTGQGQNEQFF. DNA of the CDR3: TGTGCCAGCTCACCGGTGACGGGACAGGGCCAAAATGAGCAGTTCTTC.

The V call is TRBV24-1, the J call TRBJ1-3; 10 bases align to TRBD1. The V gene's germline CDR1 is KGHDR and CDR2 SFDVKD. Trimming took 8 bases from V and 0 from J; bases not matched to a gene: 6. CDR3 length equals 16 residues. CDR3 in amino acids: CATTRTGGASGNTIYF. The CDR3 DNA is TGTGCCACCACCCGGACAGGGGGGGCCTCTGGAAACACCATATATTTT.

The chain combines TRBV6-1 with TRBJ2-5, with D maybe TRBD1 (5 bases). V lost 3 bases and J lost 4, with 21 bases in between. In germline, CDR1 is MNHNS, CDR2 SASEGT. The CDR3 runs to 17 residues. As DNA, the CDR3 is TGTGCCAGCAGTGACCCCGAGAAACAGGACCCGCTAGAGACCCAGTACTTC. Translated, it gives CASSDPEKQDPLETQYF.

The J gene is TRBJ1-2, the V gene TRBV27; D is uncertain. Germline V lookup: CDR1 MNHEY, CDR2 SMNVEV (reference sequence). CDR3 length: 12 residues. V lost 6 bases, J lost 7 bases, and 12 bases lay in between. CDR3 nucleotide sequence: TGTGCCAGCAGAGCCTACTCCCTTGGCTACACCTTC. Residues: CASRAYSLGYTF.